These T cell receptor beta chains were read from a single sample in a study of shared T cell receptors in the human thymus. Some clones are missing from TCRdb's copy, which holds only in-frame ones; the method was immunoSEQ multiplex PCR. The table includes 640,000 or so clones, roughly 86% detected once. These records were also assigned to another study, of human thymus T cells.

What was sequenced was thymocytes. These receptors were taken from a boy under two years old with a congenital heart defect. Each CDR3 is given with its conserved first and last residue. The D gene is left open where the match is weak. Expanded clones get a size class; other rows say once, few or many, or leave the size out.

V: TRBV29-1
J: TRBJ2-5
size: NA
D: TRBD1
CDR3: CSVCRGSQETQYF
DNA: TGCAGCGTTTGCAGGGGGTCTCAAGAGACCCAGTACTTC

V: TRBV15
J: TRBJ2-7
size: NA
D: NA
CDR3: CATSRATSGEQYF
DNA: TGTGCCACCAGCAGAGCGACTTCGGGGGAGCAGTACTTC

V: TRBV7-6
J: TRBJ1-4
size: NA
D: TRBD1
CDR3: CASSPRDRGTNEKLFF
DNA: TGTGCCAGCAGCCCACGGGACAGGGGCACTAATGAAAAACTGTTTTTT

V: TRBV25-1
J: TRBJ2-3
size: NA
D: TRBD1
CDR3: CASSFPNQGAEDTQYF
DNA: TGTGCCAGCAGTTTCCCCAACCAGGGGGCGGAAGATACGCAGTATTTT

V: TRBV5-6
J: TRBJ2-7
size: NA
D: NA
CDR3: CASSSQRTVRTYEQYF
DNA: TGTGCCAGCAGCTCACAGCGGACAGTCAGGACCTACGAGCAGTACTTC

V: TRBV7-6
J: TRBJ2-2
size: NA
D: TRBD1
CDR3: CASSSGQDTGELFF
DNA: TGTGCCAGCAGCTCCGGACAGGACACCGGGGAGCTGTTTTTT

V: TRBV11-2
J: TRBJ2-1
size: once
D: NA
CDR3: CASSLAGGVQDEQFF
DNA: TGTGCCAGCAGCTTAGCTGGCGGCGTCCAAGATGAGCAGTTCTTC

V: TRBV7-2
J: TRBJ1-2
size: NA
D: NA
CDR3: CASSRRTATYTF
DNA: TGTGCCAGCAGCCGACGGACAGCGACCTACACCTTC

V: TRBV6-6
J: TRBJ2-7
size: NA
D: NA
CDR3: CASSYLTTYEQYF
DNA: TGTGCCAGCAGTTATTTAACAACCTACGAGCAGTACTTC

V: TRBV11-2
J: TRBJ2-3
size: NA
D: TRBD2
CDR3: CASSSRYASSGATDTQYF
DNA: TGTGCCAGCAGCTCCCGTTACGCCTCTAGCGGGGCTACAGATACGCAGTATTTT

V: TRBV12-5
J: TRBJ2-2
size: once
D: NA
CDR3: CASGLVKQGTTGELFF
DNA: TGTGCTAGTGGTTTGGTAAAACAGGGAACCACCGGGGAGCTGTTTTTT

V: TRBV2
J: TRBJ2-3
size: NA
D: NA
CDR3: CASSVMRFGNPTSDTQYF
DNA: TGTGCCAGCAGTGTAATGAGGTTCGGCAACCCCACCTCAGATACGCAGTATTTT

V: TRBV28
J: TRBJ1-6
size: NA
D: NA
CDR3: CASSLSVLQGMNSPLHF
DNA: TGTGCCAGCAGTTTATCGGTTCTGCAGGGGATGAATTCACCCCTCCACTTT

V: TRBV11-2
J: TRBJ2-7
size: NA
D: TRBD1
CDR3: CASSLRQGPYEQYF
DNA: TGTGCCAGCAGCCTCCGACAGGGTCCCTACGAGCAGTACTTC

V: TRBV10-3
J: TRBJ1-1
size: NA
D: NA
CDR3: CAIRPRVWYTEAFF
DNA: TGTGCCATCAGGCCTCGGGTGTGGTACACTGAAGCTTTCTTT

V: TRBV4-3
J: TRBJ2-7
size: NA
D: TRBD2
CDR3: CASSPTSSGGAPYEQYF
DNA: TGCGCCAGCAGCCCTACCTCTAGCGGGGGGGCCCCCTACGAGCAGTACTTC

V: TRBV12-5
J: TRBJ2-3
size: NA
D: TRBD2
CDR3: CASGRYNEGLAFTDTQYF
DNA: TGTGCTAGTGGTCGTTATAATGAGGGACTAGCGTTTACAGATACGCAGTATTTT

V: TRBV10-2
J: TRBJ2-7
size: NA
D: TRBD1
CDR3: CASRGTGDYEQYF
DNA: TGCGCCAGCAGGGGGACAGGGGACTACGAGCAGTACTTC

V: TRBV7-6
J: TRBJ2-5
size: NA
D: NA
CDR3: CASRPGSSFETQYF
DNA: TGTGCCAGCAGGCCGGGATCTTCATTCGAGACCCAGTACTTC

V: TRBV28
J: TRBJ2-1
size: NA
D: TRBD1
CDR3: CASSSGTGMFNEQFF
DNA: TGTGCCAGCAGCTCCGGGACAGGGATGTTCAATGAGCAGTTCTTC

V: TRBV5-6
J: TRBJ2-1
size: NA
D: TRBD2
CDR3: CASSHSPGLAGGHEQFF
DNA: TGTGCCAGCAGCCATAGCCCGGGACTAGCGGGGGGGCATGAGCAGTTCTTC